This T cell receptor beta chain was identified in a study of blood T cell repertoires in COVID-19. At the level of the study: PBMCs, B-cell-depleted T cells, or T cells provided the cDNA or gDNA that made up the material.

Original processing methods: Estimation of nucleated cell counts was performed using reference gene primer amplification. Using immunoSEQ multiplex PCR, the repertoire was profiled, and TCRdb retains in-frame clones only, with some absent. V and J calls and clone size follow that table, whereas D and trimming were derived from the DNA. The sample records 150,000 or so clones, 75% to 80% being singletons. In terms of age and location, participants ranged from roughly 18 to 95 years and lived in roughly 22 US areas. Two negative PCRs, clearance, or symptom resolution characterized the recovered Cohort 3 donors. The table lists this clone with a count of one. The source material was PBMCs or T cells enriched from blood (not recorded which). The source is a woman aged 45 to 65 who had recovered from COVID-19.

The chain's CDR3 is CASSFGQPADTQYF. In DNA, the CDR3 is TGTGCCAGCAGCTTCGGACAACCGGCAGATACGCAGTATTTT. The J gene is TRBJ2-3, the V gene TRBV5-6; the D gene is possibly TRBD1 (5 bases). The V end was cut by 2 bases, the J end by 4 bases, with 11 bases between. Germline CDR1 reads SGHDT; CDR2 reads YYEEEE. This CDR3 has 14 residues.